This passage covers 5 T cell receptor beta chains from one sample sequenced in a study of cytomegalovirus exposure and HLA in healthy donors. The PCR contained 60 Vbeta and 13 Jbeta primers. Clones were read by immunoSEQ multiplex PCR, and TCRdb kept only the in-frame ones, dropping some. Counted here are approximately 200,000 clones, less than 90% occurring once; the ten biggest clones make up 0.2% to 0.3%. The material sequenced was PBMCs. These receptors were collected from a boy aged 10-17 years in good health and CMV-seronegative.

The V and J genes are TRBV10-3 and TRBJ2-1; D remains unclear. CDR1 and CDR2 (germline): ENHRY, SYGVKD. The CDR3 has 13 residues. The ends were cut back, 4 bases at V and 6 bases at J, with 10 bases in the middle. The CDR3 loop is CAISVETINEQFF. CDR3 nucleotides: TGTGCCATCAGTGTGGAGACCATCAATGAGCAGTTCTTC.

V gene TRBV4-1 combines with J gene TRBJ1-5; a weak D match, TRBD1 (5 bases). V was pared by 1 base and J by 0 bases, with 10 bases between. Germline assignment: CDR1 MGHRA and CDR2 YSYEKL. This CDR3 spans 16 amino acids. The CDR3 region is CASSQVPGFSNQPQHF. In nucleotides, the CDR3 is TGCGCCAGCAGCCAAGTTCCAGGGTTTAGCAATCAGCCCCAGCATTTT.

The gene calls are TRBV7-2 and TRBJ1-1; weak D call: TRBD1 (5 bases). The CDR3 consists of 14 residues. The V end lost 0 bases, the J end lost 11 bases, and 16 bases lay between the germline ends. Germline values: CDR1 SGHTA, CDR2 FQGNSA. The CDR3 protein is CASSLANGGVSAFF. The CDR3 DNA is TGTGCCAGCAGCTTAGCGAACGGGGGTGTGTCTGCTTTCTTT.

The rearrangement joins TRBV4-3 to TRBJ1-5; TRBD1 is a possible D gene (5 bases). The CDR3 loop spans 13 amino acids. V gave up 6 bases and J gave up 6 bases, with 12 bases separating them. The germline V gene encodes CDR1 LGHNA and CDR2 YSLEER. CDR3 DNA sequence: TGCGCCAGCAGATTTCCTAGGGGTCAGCCCCAGCATTTT. Its translation is CASRFPRGQPQHF.

This rearrangement joins TRBV9 to TRBJ2-5; 7 bases are shared with TRBD2. The DNA matches TRBJ2-7 better at its end, which makes the J call doubtful. This CDR3 spans 15 amino acids. The V gene's germline CDR1 is SGDLS and CDR2 YYNGEE. The CDR3 is CASSPLAGLSYEQYF. The CDR3 DNA reads TGTGCCAGCAGCCCTTTAGCGGGTCTCTCCTACGAGCAGTACTTC.